The sequence of this TCR beta chain was determined in a study of chemoradiotherapy in HPV16-positive cancers. Looking at the study overall: Candidate HPV-specific T-cell clones and common TCR motifs came from functional assays in a couple of HPV16-positive patients.

Repertoires were sampled repeatedly during chemoradiotherapy. The data were produced by immunoSEQ multiplex PCR, yet TCRdb's version contains in-frame clones alone and is incomplete. The sample consists of some 25,000 clones, over 85% of them appearing once. About this clone: As yet, its antigen is unknown.

Study results and limitations: Only a couple of HPV16-positive patients supplied the functional HPV-specificity definition.

The sequence derives from a human donor with HPV-associated anogenital cancer. The starting material was blood, obtained from a patient who underwent chemoradiotherapy.

The CDR3 spells CASSPLSSSGGSGYTF. The CDR3 coding sequence is TGTGCCAGCAGCCCACTATCCAGCTCAGGGGGTAGTGGCTACACCTTC. The chain couples TRBV7-6 to TRBJ1-2, with 7 bases that match TRBD1. Per germline, CDR1 SGHVS and CDR2 FNYEAQ. V gave up 5 bases and J gave up 7 bases; unmatched junction bases: 16. The CDR3 has 16 amino acids.